This TCR beta chain was identified in a study of radiation and T cells in renal cell carcinoma. The study's findings and limits: No pretreatment tumor biopsies were available for baseline clonotypes.

Described time point: blood 2 weeks post-SBRT. Stated treatment: 15 Gy SBRT to primary tumor, nephrectomy 4 weeks later. The patient's renal cell carcinoma had clear cell pathology. The CDR3 totals 16 residues. J lost 9 bases, V lost 4 bases, and 15 bases had no gene match. The germline CDR1 and CDR2 sequences are SGHRS and YFSETQ. Details on this clone: The antigen remains undetermined.

Using immunoSEQ multiplex PCR, the repertoire was profiled, and TCRdb retains in-frame clones only, with some absent. The sample consists of 45,000 to 55,000 clones, 75% to 85% of them appearing once. The sequencing here drew on blood, taken from a patient whose treatment included radiotherapy and nephrectomy. This chain uses TRBV5-1 with TRBJ1-5; 8 bases fit TRBD1. The sequence was obtained from an older woman with renal cell carcinoma. CDR3 coding DNA: TGCGCCAGCAGCCCTCCCCAACGGGACAGGTTTGTGCCCCAGCATTTT. Translated: CASSPPQRDRFVPQHF.